The sequence of this T cell receptor (beta chain) was determined in a study of T-cell memory formation after mild COVID-19. Whole-study context: Across donors, TCR clusters were largely donor specific.

TCRdb re-derived calls from the 5' RACE reads in MiXCR, one entry per CDR3 protein. The sample shows about 320,000 distinct CDR3 sequences, over 11% of them seen only once. Study-level results: Clones that contracted clustered mainly in CM and EM if CD4+ and in EMRA if CD8+. The finding that pre-infection memory included some responding clones suggested that cross-reactive memory joined.

This clonotype was seen many times. The target antigen is unknown. Looked up from germline, CDR1 is SGDLS and CDR2 is YYNGEE. The CDR3 extends over 14 amino acids. Trimming took 0 bases from V and 2 from J, leaving 6 bases between them. The V call is TRBV9, the J call TRBJ1-5; D may be TRBD1 (5 bases). Sequencing was carried out using PBMCs or a T cell subset sorted from them (not recorded which). This TCR was sampled from a man aged 18 to 30 who had mild COVID-19 (a few samples of this study predate the infection). Cell type and time point are not known. The CDR3 nucleotides are TGTGCCAGCAGCGTAGAAGGGGGCAATCAGCCCCAGCATTTT. This encodes CASSVEGGNQPQHF.